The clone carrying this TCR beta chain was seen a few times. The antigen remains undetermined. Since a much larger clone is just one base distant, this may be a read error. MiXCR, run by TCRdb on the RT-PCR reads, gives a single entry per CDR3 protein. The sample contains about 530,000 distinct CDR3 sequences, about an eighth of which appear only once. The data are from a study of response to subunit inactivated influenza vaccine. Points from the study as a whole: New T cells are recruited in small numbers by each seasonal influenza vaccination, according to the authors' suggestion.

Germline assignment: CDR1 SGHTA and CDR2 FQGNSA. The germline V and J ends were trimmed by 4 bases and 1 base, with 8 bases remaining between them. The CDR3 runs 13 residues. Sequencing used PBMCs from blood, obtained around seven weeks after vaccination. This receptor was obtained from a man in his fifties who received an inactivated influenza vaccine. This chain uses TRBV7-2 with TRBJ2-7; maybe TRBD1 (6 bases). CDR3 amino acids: CASSSQGSYEQYF. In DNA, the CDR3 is TGTGCCAGCAGCTCACAGGGTTCCTACGAGCAGTACTTC.